Below, one T cell receptor (beta chain) is given with its context. Its antigen is unknown. The sample is drawn from a study of shared clonotypes between healthy human individuals. Findings and caveats of the study: All-four-donor shared clonotypes had higher generation probabilities than non-shared clonotypes did.

The authors split each subset's genomic DNA evenly across several immunoSEQ plates. Some clones are missing from TCRdb's copy, which holds only in-frame ones; the method was immunoSEQ multiplex PCR. The table has roughly 700,000 clones, around 72% seen once. Germline V lookup: CDR1 GTSNPN, CDR2 SVGIG (reference sequence). This CDR3 is 13 amino acids long. The V segment lost 2 bases and the J segment 3 bases; nucleotides outside the gene matches: 1. V usage is TRBV30 and J usage is TRBJ1-3; 7 nucleotides agree with TRBD1. Sequencing was done on a sample of memory CD4+ T cells sorted from blood. Noted subset: CD45RA-negative fraction. The source of this sequence is a woman aged 25-40 years in good health. CDR3 nucleotide sequence: TGTGCCTGGAGTAACAGGGGTGGAAACACCATATATTTT. The encoded protein is CAWSNRGGNTIYF.